This TCR beta chain derives from a study of siplizumab effects on memory and regulatory T cells. Study-wide points: Proliferating Tregs in siplizumab cultures were never verified as suppressive. Researchers could not give a naive or memory phenotype to roughly 75-95% of proliferating CD4+ or CD8+ clones.

Some clones are missing from TCRdb's copy, which holds only in-frame ones; the method was immunoSEQ multiplex PCR. The sample holds approximately 60,000 clones, around 96% seen once. This CDR3 is 16 amino acids long. CDR1 MNHNY and CDR2 SVGAGI come from the germline V gene (reference sequence). Unmatched junction bases numbered 15, after V lost 7 bases and J lost 5 bases. A word on this clone: Its antigen is unknown.

This chain joins TRBV6-6 and TRBJ2-7; 9 positions match TRBD2. The source is a human donor in good health. Sequenced sample: naive CD8+ T cells sorted from blood. CDR3 DNA sequence: TGTGCCAGCACCGAGGGAACTAACCGCGGGAGGGACGAGCAGTACTTC. As protein: CASTEGTNRGRDEQYF.